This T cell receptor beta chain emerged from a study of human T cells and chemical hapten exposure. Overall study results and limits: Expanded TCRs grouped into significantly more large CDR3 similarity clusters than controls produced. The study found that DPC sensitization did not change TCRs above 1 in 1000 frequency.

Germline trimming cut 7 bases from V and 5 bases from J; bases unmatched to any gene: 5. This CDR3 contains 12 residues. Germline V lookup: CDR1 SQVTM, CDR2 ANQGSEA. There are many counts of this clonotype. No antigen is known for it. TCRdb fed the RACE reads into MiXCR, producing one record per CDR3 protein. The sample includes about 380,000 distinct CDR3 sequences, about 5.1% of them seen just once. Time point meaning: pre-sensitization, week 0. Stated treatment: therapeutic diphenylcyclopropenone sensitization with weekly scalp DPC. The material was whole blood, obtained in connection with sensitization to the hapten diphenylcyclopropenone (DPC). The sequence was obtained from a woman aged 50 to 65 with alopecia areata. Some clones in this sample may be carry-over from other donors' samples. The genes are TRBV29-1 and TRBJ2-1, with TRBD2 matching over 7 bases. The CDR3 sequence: CSAGLLNNEQFF. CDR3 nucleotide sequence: TGCAGCGCGGGACTACTCAACAATGAGCAGTTCTTC.